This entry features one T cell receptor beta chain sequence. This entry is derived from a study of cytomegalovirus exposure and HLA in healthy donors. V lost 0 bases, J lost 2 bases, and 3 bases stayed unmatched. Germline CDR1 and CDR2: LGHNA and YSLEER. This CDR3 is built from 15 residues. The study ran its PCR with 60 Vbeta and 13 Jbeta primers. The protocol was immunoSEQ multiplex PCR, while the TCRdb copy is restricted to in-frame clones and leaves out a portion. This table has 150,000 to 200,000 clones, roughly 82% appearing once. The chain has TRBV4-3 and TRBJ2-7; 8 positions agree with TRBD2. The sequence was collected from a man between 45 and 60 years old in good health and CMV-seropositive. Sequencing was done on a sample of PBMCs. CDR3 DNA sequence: TGCGCCAGCAGCCAAGAACTAGCGGAGGCCTACGAGCAGTACTTC. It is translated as CASSQELAEAYEQYF.